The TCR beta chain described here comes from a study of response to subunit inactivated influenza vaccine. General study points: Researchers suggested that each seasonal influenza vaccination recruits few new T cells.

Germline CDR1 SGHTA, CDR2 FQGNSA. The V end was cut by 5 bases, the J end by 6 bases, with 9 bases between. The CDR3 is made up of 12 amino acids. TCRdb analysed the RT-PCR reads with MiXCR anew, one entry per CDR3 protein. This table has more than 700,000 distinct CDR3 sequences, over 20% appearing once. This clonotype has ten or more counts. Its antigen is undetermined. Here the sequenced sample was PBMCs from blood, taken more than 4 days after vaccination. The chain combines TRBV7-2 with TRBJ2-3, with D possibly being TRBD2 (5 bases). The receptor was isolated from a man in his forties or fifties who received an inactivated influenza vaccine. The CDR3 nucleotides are TGTGCCAGCAGCAGGACTTTGGATACGCAGTATTTT. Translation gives CASSRTLDTQYF.